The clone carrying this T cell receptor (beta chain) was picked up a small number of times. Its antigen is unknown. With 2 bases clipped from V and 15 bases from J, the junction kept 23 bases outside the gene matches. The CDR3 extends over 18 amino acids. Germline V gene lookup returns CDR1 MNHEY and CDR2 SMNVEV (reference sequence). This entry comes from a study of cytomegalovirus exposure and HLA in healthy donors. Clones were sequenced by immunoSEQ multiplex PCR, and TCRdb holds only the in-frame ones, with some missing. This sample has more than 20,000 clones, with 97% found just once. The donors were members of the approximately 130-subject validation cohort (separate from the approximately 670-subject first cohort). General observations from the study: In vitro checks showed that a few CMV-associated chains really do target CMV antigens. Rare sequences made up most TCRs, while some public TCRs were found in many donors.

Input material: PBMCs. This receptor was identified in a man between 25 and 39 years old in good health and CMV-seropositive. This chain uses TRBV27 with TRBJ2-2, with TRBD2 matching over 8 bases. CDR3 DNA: TGTGCCAGCAGTTTAAGGTCAAGCGGGAGAACGAACACCGGCACGATGTTTTTT. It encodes CASSLRSSGRTNTGTMFF.